This T cell receptor beta chain was profiled in a study of CD8+ T cells in alopecia areata. Separation by sorting yielded CD4+ and CD8+ T cells from PBMCs. This CDR3 contains 12 residues. Germline V lookup: CDR1 MNHEY, CDR2 SVGAGI. V lost 6 bases, J lost 5 bases, and 10 bases lay in between. After isolation, RNA underwent reverse transcription to generate cDNA as the sequencing template. Here immunoSEQ multiplex PCR was the method, and the copy in TCRdb shows in-frame clones only, minus some. The data show 100,000 to 150,000 clones, about 50% seen once. The sequencing sample was made of NKG2D-low CD8+ T cells sorted from blood. This receptor was obtained from a human donor with alopecia areata. The chain recombines TRBV6-5 with TRBJ1-1; D remains ambiguous. CDR3 residues: CASRKVGTEAFF. As DNA, the CDR3 is TGTGCCAGCAGGAAGGTTGGGACTGAAGCTTTCTTT.